This TCR beta chain was captured in a study of cytomegalovirus exposure and HLA in healthy donors. Germline CDR1 reads SNHLY; CDR2 reads FYNNEI. V shed 1 base and J 5 bases; nucleotides not matched to a gene: 5. CDR3 size: 15 residues. Primers included in the PCR were 60 Vbeta and 13 Jbeta primers. TCRdb keeps only in-frame clones here, not all; method: immunoSEQ multiplex PCR. The sample consists of approximately 110,000 clones, approximately 80% of them appearing once. The specimen sequenced was PBMCs. This clonotype was sampled from a female donor in good health and CMV-seropositive. The genes are TRBV2 and TRBJ1-5; 7 bases line up with TRBD1. The CDR3 DNA reads TGTGCCAGCAGTGAAGGGGGACAGTGGTATCAGCCCCAGCATTTT. Encoded protein: CASSEGGQWYQPQHF.